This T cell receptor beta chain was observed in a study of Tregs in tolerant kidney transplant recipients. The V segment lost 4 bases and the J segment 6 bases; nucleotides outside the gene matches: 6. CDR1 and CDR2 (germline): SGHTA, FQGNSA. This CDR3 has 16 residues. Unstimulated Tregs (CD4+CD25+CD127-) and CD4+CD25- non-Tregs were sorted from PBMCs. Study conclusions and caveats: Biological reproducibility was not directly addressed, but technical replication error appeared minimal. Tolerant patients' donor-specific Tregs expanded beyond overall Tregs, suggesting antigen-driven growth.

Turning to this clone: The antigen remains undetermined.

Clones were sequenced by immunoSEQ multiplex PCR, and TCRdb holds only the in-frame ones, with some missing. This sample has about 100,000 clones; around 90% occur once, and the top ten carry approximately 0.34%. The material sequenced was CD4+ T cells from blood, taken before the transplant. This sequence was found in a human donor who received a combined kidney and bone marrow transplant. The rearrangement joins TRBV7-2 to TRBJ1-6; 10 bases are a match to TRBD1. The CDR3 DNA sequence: TGTGCCAGCAGCTCCTATCGGGACAGGGGTAATTCACCCCTCCACTTT. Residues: CASSSYRDRGNSPLHF.